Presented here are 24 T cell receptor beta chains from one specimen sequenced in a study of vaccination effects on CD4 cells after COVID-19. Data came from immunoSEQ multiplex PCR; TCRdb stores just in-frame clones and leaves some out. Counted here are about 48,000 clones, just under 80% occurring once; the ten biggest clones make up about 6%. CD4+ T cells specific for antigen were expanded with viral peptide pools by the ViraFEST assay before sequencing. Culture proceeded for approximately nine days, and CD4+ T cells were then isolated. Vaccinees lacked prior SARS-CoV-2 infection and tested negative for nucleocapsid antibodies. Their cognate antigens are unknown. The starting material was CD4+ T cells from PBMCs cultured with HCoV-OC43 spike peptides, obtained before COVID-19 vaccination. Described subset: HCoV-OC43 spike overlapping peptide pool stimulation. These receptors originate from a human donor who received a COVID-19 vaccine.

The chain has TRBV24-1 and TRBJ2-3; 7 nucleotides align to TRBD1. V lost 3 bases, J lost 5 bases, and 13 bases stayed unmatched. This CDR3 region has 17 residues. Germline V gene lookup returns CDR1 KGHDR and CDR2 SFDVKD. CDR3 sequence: CATSDPAGGRGEDTQYF. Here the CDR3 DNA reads TGTGCCACCAGTGATCCAGCAGGGGGACGAGGGGAAGATACGCAGTATTTT.

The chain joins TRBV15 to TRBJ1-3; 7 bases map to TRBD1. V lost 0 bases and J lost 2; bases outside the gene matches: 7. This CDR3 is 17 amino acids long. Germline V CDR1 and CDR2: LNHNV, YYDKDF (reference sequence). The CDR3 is CATSREPIGGAGNTIYF. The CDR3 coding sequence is TGTGCCACCAGCAGAGAGCCGATAGGGGGCGCTGGAAACACCATATATTTT. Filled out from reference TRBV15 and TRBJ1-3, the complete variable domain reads DAMVIQNPRYQVTQFGKPVTLSCSQTLNHNVMYWYQQKSSQAPKLLFHYYDKDFNNEADTPDNFQSRRPNTSFCFLDIRSPGLGDTAMYLCATSREPIGGAGNTIYFGEGSWLTVV.

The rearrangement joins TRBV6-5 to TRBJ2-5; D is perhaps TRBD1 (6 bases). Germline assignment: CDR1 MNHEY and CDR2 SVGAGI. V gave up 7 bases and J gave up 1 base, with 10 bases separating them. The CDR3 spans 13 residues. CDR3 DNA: TGTGCCAGCACCCTAGGGGGCCAAGAGACCCAGTACTTC. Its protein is CASTLGGQETQYF.

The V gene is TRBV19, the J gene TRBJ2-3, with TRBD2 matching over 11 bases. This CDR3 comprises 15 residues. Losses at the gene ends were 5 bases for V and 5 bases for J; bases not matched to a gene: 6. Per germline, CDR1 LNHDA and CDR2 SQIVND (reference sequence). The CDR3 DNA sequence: TGTGCCAGTAGTGTCTTAGCGGGGGGGCAAGATACGCAGTATTTT. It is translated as CASSVLAGGQDTQYF.

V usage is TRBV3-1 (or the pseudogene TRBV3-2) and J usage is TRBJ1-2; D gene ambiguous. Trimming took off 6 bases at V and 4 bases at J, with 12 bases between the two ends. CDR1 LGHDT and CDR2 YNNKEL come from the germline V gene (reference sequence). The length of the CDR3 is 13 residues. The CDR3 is CASSRPQSYGYTF. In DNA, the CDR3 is TGTGCCAGCAGTCGCCCGCAGTCCTATGGCTACACCTTC.

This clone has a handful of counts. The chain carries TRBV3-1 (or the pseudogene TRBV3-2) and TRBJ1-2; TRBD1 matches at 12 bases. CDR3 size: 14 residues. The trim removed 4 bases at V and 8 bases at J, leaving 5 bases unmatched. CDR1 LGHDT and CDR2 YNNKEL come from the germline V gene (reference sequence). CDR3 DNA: TGTGCCAGCAGCCCGAGGGACAGGGGGCAAGGCTACACCTTC. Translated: CASSPRDRGQGYTF.

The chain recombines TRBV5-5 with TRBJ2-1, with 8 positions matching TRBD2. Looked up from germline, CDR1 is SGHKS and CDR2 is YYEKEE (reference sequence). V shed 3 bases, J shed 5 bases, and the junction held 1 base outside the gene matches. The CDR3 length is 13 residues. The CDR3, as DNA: TGTGCCAGCAGCTGGCGGGGGGACAATGAGCAGTTCTTC. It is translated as CASSWRGDNEQFF.

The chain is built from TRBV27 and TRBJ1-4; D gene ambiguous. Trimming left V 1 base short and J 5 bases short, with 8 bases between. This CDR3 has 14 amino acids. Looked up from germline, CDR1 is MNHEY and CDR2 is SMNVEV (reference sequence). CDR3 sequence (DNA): TGTGCCAGCAGTTTATACAGCTTAAATGAAAAACTGTTTTTT. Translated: CASSLYSLNEKLFF.

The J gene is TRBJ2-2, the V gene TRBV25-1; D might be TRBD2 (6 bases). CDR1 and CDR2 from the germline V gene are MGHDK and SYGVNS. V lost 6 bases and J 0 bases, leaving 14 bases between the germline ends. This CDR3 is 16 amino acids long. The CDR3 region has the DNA TGTGCCAGCAGCAAATCCGGGACTGCGAACACCGGGGAGCTGTTTTTT. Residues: CASSKSGTANTGELFF. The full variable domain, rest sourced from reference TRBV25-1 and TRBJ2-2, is EADIYQTPRYLVIGTGKKITLECSQTMGHDKMYWYQQDPGMELHLIHYSYGVNSTEKGDLSSESTVSRIRTEHFPLTLESARPSHTSQYLCASSKSGTANTGELFFGEGSRLTVL.

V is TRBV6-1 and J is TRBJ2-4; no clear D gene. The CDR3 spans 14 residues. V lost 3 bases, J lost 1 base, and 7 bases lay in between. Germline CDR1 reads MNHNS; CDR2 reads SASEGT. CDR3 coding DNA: TGTGCCAGCAGTGAGGTTGGCGCCAAAAACATTCAGTACTTC. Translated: CASSEVGAKNIQYF.

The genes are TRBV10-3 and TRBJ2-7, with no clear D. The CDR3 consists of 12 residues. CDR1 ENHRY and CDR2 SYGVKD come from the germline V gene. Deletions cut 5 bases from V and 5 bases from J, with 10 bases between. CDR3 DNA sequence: TGTGCCATCAGTAACGGCGGACACGAGCAGTACGTC. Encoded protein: CAISNGGHEQYV.

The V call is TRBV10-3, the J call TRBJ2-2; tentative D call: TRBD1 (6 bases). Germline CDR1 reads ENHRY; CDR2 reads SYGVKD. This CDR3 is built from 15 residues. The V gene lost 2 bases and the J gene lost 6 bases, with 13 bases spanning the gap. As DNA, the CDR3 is TGTGCCATCAGTGAGACAGGGCTTTTGGCCGGGGAGCTGTTTTTT. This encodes CAISETGLLAGELFF.

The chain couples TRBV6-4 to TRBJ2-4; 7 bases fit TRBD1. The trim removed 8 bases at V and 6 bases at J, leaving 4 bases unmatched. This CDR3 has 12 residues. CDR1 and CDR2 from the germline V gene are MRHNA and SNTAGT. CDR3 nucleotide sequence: TGTGCCAGCCCGACAGGGATAAACATTCAGTACTTC. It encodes CASPTGINIQYF.

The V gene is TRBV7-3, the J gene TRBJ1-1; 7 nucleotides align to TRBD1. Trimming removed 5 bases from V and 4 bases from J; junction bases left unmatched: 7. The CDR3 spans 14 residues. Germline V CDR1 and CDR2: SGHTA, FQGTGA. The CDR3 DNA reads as TGTGCCAGCAGCCTCCTTGCAGGGGGCACTGAAGCTTTCTTT. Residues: CASSLLAGGTEAFF.

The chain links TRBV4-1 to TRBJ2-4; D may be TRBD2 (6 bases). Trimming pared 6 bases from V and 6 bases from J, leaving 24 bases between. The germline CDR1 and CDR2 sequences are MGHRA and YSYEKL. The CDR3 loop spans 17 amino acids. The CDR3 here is CASRGPGAGTSRNIQYF. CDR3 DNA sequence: TGCGCCAGCAGGGGTCCCGGGGCCGGGACTTCGCGAAACATTCAGTACTTC.

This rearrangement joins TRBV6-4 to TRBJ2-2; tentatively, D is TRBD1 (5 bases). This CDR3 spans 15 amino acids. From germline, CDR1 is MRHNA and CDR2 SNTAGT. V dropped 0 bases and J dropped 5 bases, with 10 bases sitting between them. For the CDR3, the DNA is TGTGCCAGCAGTGACTCTGGGGCAGGGACCGGGGAGCTGTTTTTT. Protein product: CASSDSGAGTGELFF.

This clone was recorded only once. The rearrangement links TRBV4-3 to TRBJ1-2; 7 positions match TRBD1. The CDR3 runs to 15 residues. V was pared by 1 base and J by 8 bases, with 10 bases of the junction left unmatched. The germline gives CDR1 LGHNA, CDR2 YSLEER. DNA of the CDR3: TGCGCCAGCAGCCAAGCGACCACAGGGGAAGTCGGCTACACCTTC. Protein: CASSQATTGEVGYTF.

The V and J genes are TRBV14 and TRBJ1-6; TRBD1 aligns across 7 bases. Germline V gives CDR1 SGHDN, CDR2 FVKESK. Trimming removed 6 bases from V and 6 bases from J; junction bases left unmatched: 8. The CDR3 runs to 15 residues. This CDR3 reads CASSLQGNGNSPLHF. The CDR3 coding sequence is TGTGCCAGCAGTCTACAGGGGAATGGTAATTCACCCCTCCACTTT.

The CDR3 here is CASSPEGIGNTIYF. The CDR3 bases are TGTGCCAGCTCGCCCGAGGGAATTGGAAACACCATATATTTT. The rearrangement joins TRBV18 to TRBJ1-3; D is unclear. CDR3 length: 14 amino acids. Germline CDR1 reads KGHSH; CDR2 reads LQKENI. Trimming removed 6 bases at V and 3 bases at J, with 12 bases between.

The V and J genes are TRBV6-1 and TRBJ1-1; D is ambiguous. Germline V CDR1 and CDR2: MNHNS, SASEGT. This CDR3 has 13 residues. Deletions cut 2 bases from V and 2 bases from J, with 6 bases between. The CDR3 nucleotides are TGTGCCAGCAGTGAAAACGGAAACACTGAAGCTTTCTTT. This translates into CASSENGNTEAFF.

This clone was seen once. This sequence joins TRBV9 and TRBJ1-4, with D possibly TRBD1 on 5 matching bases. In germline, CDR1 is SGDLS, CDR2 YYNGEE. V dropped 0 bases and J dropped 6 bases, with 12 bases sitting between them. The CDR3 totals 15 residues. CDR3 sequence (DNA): TGTGCCAGCAGCGTAGGGGGGTCGGGGGATGAAAAACTGTTTTTT. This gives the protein CASSVGGSGDEKLFF. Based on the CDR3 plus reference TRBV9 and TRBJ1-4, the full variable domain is DSGVTQTPKHLITATGQRVTLRCSPRSGDLSVYWYQQSLDQGLQFLIQYYNGEERAKGNILERFSAQQFPDLHSELNLSSLELGDSALYFCASSVGGSGDEKLFFGSGTQLSVL.

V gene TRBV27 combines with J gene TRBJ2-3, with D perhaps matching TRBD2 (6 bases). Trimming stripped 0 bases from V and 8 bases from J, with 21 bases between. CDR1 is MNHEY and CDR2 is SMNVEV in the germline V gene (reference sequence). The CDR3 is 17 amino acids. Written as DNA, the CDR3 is TGTGCCAGCAGTTTATCGAGGACGGGGGAGCCAGGAAGTACGCAGTATTTT. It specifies CASSLSRTGEPGSTQYF.

CDR3: CASRKVGQGGGGHNTEAFF. The CDR3 DNA reads TGTGCCAGTCGGAAAGTAGGGCAGGGCGGTGGGGGCCATAACACTGAAGCTTTCTTT. The chain links TRBV19 to TRBJ1-1, with TRBD1 as a possible D gene (6 bases). V was pared by 8 bases and J by 2 bases, with 30 bases between. The CDR3 loop spans 19 amino acids. CDR1 is LNHDA, CDR2 SQIVND, per germline (reference sequence).

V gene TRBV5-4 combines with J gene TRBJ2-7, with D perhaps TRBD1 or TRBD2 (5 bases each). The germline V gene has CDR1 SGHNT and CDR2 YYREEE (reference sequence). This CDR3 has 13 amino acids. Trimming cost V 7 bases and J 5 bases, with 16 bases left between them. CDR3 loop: CASSTGPPNEQYV. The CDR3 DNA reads TGTGCCAGCTCAACGGGACCGCCAAACGAGCAGTACGTC.